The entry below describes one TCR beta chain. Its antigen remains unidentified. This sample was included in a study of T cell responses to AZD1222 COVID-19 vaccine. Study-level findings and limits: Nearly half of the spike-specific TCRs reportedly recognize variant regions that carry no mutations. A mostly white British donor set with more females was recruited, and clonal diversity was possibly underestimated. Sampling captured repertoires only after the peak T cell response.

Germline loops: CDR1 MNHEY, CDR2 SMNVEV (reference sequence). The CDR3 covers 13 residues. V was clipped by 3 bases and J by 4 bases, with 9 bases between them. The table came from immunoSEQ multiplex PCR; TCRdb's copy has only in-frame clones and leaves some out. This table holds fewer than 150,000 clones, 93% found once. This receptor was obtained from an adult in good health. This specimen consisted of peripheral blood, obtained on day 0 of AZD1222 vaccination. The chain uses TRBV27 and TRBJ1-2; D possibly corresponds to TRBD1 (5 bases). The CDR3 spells CASSFVGGYGYTF. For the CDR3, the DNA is TGTGCCAGCAGTTTTGTGGGGGGCTATGGCTACACCTTC.